This T cell receptor beta chain appears in the sequencing data of a study of beta chain features in type 1 diabetes. Regarding this clone: Its antigen is not known.

Of the isolated RNA, all was reverse transcribed, and so the sequenced material was expressed TCRB transcripts. There were 3.5 million or so reads on average in the naive, central memory and regulatory T cell samples. Sequencing was performed with immunoSEQ multiplex PCR; in TCRdb, only in-frame clones are kept and a portion is missing. There are around 710,000 clones in the sample; 9.5% to 15% occur only once, and more than 0.09% lies in the top ten. General study results and limits: Researchers report that Type 1 diabetes patients had moderately but significantly shorter TCRB CDR3s across all four CD4+ subsets. The naive, central memory and Treg TCRB repertoires of patients appeared to be more similar to one another than those of healthy donors.

The CDR3 length is 15 residues. V lost 1 base and J 6 bases, leaving 14 bases between the germline ends. Germline V gene lookup returns CDR1 LGHNA and CDR2 YNFKEQ. One heparinised draw of blood, averaging around 120 mL, came from each donor. Material for sequencing was naive CD4+ T cells from blood. The chain combines TRBV4-2 with TRBJ2-3, with D unclear. The TCR comes from a man aged 25-45 years with type 1 diabetes. The CDR3 nucleotides are TGTGCCAGCAGCCAAGGTACGAGTAGCTCGGATACGCAGTATTTT. Translating gives CASSQGTSSSDTQYF.